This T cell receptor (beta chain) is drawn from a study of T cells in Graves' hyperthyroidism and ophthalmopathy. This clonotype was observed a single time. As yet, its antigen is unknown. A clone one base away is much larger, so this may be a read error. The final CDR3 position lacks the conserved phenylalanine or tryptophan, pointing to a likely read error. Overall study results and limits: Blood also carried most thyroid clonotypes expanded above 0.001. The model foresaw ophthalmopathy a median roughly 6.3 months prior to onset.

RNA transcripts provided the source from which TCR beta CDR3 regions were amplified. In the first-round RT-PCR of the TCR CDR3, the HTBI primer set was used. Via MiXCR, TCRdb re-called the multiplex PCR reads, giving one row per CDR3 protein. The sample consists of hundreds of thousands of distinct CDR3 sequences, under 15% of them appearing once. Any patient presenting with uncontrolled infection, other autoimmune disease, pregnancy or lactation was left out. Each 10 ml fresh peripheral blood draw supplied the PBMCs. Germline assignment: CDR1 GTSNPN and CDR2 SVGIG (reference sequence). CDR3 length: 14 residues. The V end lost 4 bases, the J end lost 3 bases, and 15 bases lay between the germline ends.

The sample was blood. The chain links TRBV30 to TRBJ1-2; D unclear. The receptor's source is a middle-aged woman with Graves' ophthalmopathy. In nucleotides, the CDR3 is TGTGCCTGGATGTTCCCCGCGAGTGACTATGGCTACACCTCC. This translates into CAWMFPASDYGYTS.